Reported below is one TCR beta chain. Its cognate antigen is unknown. The CDR3 is 15 residues long. Looked up from germline, CDR1 is SNHLY and CDR2 is FYNNEI. Trimming stripped 8 bases from V and 0 bases from J, with 14 bases between. The data were taken from a study of T cell responses to AZD1222 COVID-19 vaccine. Study results and caveats: Spike-specific TCR breadth and depth rose after two AZD1222 doses. Clonal diversity may have been underestimated, and the donors were mostly white British, with more females than males.

The assay was immunoSEQ multiplex PCR, and TCRdb's table has in-frame clones only and misses some. The table has some 89,000 clones, roughly nine tenths seen once. The receptor comes from an adult in good health. This chain connects TRBV2 to TRBJ1-5; maybe TRBD1 (5 bases). The material was peripheral blood, obtained on day 0 of AZD1222 vaccination. CDR3 nucleotides: TGTGCCAGCCGCAGAAGAGACAGTAGCAATCAGCCCCAGCATTTT. Translating it yields CASRRRDSSNQPQHF.